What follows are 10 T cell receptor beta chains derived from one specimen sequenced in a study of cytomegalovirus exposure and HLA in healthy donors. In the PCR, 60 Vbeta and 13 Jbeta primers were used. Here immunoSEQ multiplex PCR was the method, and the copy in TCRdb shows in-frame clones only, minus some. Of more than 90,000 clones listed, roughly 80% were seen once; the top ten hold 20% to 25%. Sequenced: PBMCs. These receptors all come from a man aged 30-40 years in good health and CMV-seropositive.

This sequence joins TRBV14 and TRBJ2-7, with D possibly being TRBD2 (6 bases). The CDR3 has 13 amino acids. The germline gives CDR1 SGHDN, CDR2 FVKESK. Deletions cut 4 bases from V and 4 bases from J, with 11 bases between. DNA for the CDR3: TGTGCCAGCAGCCGGACTAATTCGTACGAGCAGTACGTC. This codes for CASSRTNSYEQYV.

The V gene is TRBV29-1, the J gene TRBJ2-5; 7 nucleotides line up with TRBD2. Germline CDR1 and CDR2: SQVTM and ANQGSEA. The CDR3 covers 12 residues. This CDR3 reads CRKTGGIETQYF. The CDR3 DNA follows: TGCAGAAAGACCGGGGGGATAGAGACCCAGTACTTC.

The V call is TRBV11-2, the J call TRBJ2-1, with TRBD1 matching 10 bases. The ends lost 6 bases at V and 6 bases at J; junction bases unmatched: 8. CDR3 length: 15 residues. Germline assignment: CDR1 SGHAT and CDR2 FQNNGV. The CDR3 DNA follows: TGTGCCAGCAGTTATCGGGACAGGGGATCCAATGAGCAGTTCTTC. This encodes CASSYRDRGSNEQFF. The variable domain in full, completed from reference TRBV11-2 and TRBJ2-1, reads EAGVAQSPRYKIIEKRQSVAFWCNPISGHATLYWYQQILGQGPKLLIQFQNNGVVDDSQLPKDRFSAERLKGVDSTLKIQPAKLEDSAVYLCASSYRDRGSNEQFFGPGTRLTVL.

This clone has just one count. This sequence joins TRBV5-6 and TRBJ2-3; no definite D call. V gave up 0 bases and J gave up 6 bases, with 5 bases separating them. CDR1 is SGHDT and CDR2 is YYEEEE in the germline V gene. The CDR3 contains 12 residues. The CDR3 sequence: CASSLARDTQYF. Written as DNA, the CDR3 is TGTGCCAGCAGCTTGGCTAGGGATACGCAGTATTTT.

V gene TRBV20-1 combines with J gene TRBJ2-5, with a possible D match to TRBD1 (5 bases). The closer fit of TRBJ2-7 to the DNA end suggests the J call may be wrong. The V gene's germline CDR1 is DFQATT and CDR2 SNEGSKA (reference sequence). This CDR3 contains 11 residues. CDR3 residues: CSAEQGTEQYF. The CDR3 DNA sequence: TGCAGTGCCGAGCAGGGAACCGAGCAGTACTTC.

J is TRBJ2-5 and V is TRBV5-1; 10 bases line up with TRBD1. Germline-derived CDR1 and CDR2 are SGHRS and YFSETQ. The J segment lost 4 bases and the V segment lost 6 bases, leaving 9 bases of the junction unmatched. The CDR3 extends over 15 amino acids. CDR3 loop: CASTRADRGRETQYF. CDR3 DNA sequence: TGCGCCAGCACCCGAGCCGACAGGGGGCGAGAGACCCAGTACTTC.

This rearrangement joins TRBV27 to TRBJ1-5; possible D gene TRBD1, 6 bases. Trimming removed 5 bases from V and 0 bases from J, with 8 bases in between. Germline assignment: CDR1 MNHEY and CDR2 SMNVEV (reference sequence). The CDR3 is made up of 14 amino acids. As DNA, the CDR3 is TGTGCCAGCAGTCAGGGGTATAGCAATCAGCCCCAGCATTTT. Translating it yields CASSQGYSNQPQHF.

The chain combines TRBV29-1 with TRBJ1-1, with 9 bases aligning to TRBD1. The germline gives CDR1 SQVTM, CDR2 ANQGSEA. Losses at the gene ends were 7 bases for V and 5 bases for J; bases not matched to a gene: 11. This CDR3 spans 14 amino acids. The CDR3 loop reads CSAQAGGQGTEAFF. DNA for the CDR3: TGCAGCGCCCAGGCTGGGGGACAGGGAACTGAAGCTTTCTTT.

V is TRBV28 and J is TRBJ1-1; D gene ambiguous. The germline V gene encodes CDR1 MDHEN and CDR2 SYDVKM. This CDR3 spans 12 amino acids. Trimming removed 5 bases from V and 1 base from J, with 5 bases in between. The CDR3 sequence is CASSLRNTEAFF. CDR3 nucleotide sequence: TGTGCCAGCAGTCTCCGGAACACTGAAGCTTTCTTT.

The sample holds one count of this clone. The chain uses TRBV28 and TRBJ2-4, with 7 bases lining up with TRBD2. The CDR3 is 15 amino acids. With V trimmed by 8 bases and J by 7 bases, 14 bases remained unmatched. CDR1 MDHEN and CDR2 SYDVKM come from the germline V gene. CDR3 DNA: TGTGCCAGCGGGGGGGGGTCTTTTTTTAGTAACATTCAGTACTTC. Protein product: CASGGGSFFSNIQYF.